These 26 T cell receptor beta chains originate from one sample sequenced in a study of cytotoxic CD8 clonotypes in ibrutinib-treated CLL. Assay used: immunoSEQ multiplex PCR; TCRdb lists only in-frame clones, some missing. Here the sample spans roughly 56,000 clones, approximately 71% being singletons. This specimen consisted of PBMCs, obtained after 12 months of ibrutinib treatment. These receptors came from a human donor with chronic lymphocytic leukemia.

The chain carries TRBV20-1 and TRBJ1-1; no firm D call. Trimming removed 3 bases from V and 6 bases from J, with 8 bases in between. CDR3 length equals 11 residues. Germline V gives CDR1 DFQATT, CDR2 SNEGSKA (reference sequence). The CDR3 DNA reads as TGCAGTGCTAGTATTGGGGCTGAAGCTTTCTTT. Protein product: CSASIGAEAFF.

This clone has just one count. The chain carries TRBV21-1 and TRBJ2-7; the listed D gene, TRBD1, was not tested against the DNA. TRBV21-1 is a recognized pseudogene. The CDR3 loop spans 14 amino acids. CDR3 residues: CASNLGQDLHEQYF. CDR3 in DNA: TGTGCCAGCAATCTAGGACAGGACCTCCACGAGCAGTACTTC.

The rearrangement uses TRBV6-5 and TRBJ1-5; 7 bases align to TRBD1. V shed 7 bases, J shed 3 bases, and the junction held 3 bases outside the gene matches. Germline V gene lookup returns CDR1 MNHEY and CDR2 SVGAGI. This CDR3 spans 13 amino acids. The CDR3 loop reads CASNRGPNQPQHF. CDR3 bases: TGTGCCAGCAACAGGGGCCCCAATCAGCCCCAGCATTTT.

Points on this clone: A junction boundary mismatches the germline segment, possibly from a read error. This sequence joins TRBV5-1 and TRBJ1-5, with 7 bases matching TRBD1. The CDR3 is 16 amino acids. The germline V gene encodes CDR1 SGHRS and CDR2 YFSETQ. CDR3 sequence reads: CASSRPTGRGNQPQHF. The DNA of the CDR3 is TGCGCCAGCAGCCGCCCGACAGGGAGAGGCAACCAGCCCCAGCATTTT. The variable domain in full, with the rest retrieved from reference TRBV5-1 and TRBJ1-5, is KAGVTQTPRYLIKTRGQQVTLSCSPISGHRSVSWYQQTPGQGLQFLFEYFSETQRNKGNFPGRFSGRQFSNSRSEMNVSTLELGDSALYLCASSRPTGRGNQPQHFGDGTRLSIL.

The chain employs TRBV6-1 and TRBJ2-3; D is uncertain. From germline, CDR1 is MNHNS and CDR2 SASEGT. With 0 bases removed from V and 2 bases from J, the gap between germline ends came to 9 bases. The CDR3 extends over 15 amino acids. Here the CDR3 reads CASSEAYGYTDTQYF. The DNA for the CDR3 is TGTGCCAGCAGTGAAGCATACGGCTACACAGATACGCAGTATTTT.

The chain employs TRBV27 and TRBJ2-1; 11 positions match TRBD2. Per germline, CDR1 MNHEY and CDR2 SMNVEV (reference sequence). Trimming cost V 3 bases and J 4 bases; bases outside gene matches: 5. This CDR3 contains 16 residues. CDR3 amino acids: CASSFLTSGDYNEQFF. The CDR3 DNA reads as TGTGCCAGCAGTTTCTTGACTAGCGGGGATTACAATGAGCAGTTCTTC.

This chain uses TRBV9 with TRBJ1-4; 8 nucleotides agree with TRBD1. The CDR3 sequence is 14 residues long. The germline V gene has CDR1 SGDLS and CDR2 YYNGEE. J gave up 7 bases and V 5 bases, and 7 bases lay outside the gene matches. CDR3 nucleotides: TGTGCCAGCAGTACGACAGGGGATGGTGAAAAACTGTTTTTT. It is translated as CASSTTGDGEKLFF.

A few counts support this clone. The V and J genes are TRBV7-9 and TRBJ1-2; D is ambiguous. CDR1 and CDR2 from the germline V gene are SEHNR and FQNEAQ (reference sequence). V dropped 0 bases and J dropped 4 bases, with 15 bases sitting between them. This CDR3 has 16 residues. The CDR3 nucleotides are TGTGCCAGCAGCTTAGCGGGTGAGGCTGACGTCTATGGCTACACCTTC. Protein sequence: CASSLAGEADVYGYTF.

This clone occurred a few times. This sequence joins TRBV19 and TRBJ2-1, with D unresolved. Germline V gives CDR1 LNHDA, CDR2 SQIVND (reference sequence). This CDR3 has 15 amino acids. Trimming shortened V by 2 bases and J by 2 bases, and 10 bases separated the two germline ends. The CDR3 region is CASSITDLAYNEQFF. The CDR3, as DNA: TGTGCCAGTAGTATAACCGATCTGGCCTACAATGAGCAGTTCTTC.

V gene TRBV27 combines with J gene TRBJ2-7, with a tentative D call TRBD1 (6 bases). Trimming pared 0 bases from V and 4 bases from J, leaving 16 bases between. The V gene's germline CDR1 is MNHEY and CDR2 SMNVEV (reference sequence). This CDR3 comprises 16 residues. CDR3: CASSLSSTWGPYEQYF. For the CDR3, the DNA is TGTGCCAGCAGTTTATCTTCGACCTGGGGGCCTTACGAGCAGTACTTC.

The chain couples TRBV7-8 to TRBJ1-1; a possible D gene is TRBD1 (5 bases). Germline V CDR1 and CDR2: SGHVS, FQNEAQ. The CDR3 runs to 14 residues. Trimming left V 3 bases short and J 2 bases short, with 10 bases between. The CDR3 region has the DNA TGTGCCAGCAGCTTTACAGGAGAAAACACTGAAGCTTTCTTT. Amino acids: CASSFTGENTEAFF.

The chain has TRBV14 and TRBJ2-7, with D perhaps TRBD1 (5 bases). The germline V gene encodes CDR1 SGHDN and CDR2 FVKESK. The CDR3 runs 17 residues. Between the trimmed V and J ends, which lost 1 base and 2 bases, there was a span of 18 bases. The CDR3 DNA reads TGTGCCAGCAGCCAAGGACACTTCCGCAGGACAACCTACGAGCAGTACTTC. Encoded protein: CASSQGHFRRTTYEQYF.

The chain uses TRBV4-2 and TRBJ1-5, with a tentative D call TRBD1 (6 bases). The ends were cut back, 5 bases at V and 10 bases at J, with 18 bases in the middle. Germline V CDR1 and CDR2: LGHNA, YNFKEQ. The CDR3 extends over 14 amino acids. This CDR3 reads CASSYGRTVDPQHF. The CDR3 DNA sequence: TGTGCCAGCAGCTACGGGAGGACAGTGGATCCCCAGCATTTT.

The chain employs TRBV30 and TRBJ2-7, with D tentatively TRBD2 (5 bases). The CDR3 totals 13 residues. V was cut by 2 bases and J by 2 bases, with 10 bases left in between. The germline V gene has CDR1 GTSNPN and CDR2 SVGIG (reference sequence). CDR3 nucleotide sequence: TGTGCCTGGAGTACCAGAGGGACCTACGAGCAGTACTTC. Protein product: CAWSTRGTYEQYF.

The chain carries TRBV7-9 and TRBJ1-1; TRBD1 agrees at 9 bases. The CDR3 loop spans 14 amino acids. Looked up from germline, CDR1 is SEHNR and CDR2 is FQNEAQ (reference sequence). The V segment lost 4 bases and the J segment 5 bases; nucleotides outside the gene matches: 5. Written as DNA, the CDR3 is TGTGCCAGCAGCTCACGGGACAGGGTAACTGAAGCTTTCTTT. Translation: CASSSRDRVTEAFF.

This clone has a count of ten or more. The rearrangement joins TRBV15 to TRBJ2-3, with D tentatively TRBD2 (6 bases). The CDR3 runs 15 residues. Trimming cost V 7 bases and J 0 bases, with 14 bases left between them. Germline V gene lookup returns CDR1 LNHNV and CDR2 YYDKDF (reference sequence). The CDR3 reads CATTGALGSTDTQYF. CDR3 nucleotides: TGTGCCACCACGGGAGCCTTGGGTAGCACAGATACGCAGTATTTT. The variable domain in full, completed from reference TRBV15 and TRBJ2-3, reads DAMVIQNPRYQVTQFGKPVTLSCSQTLNHNVMYWYQQKSSQAPKLLFHYYDKDFNNEADTPDNFQSRRPNTSFCFLDIRSPGLGDTAMYLCATTGALGSTDTQYFGPGTRLTVL.

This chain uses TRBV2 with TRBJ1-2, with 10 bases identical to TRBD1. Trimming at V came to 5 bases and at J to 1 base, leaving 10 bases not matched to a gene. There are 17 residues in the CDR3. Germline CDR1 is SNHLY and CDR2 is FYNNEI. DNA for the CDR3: TGTGCCAGCAGTCCTGACGAGGGACAGGGGATTAACTATGGCTACACCTTC. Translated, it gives CASSPDEGQGINYGYTF.

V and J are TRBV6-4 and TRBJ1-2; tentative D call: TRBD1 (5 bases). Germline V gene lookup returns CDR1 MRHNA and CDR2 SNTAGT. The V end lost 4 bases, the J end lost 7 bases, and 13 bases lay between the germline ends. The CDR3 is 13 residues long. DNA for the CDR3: TGTGCCAGCAGTGTCCCGACAGATCCTGGCTACACCTTC. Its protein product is CASSVPTDPGYTF.

The CDR3 coding sequence is TGTGCCAGCTCACCACAGTACGGGACAGGGGAGCAGGAAGAGACCCAGTACTTC. This translates into CASSPQYGTGEQEETQYF. This rearrangement joins TRBV18 to TRBJ2-5, with 10 nucleotides matching TRBD1. This CDR3 has 18 residues. Germline CDR1 reads KGHSH; CDR2 reads LQKENI. V shed 1 base, J shed 3 bases, and the junction held 11 bases outside the gene matches.

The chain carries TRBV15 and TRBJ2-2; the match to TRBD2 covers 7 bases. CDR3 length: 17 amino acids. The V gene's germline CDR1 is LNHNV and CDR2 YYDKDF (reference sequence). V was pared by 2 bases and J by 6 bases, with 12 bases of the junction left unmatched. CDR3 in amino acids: CATSRNYPGLPAGELFF. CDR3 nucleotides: TGTGCCACCAGCAGAAATTATCCGGGACTACCGGCCGGGGAGCTGTTTTTT.

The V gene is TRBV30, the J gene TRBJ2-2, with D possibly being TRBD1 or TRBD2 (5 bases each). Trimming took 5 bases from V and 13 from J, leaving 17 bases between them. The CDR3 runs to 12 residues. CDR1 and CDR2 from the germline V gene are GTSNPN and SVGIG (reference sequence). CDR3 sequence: CAWASGPAGLFF. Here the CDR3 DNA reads TGTGCCTGGGCCTCGGGGCCTGCAGGGCTGTTTTTT.

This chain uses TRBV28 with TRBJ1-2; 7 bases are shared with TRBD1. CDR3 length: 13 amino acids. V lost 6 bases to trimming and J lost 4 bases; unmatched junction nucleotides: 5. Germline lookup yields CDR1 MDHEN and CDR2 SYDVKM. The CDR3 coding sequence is TGTGCCAGCAGCTACAGGGGAAGCTATGGCTACACCTTC. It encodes CASSYRGSYGYTF.

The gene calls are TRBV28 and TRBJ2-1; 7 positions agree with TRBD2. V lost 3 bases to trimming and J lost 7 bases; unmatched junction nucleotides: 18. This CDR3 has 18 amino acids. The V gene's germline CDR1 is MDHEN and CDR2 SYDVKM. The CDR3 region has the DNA TGTGCCAGCAGTTTGGCCAGGACCTTTTCGGGAGGAATGAATGAGCAGTTCTTC. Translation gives CASSLARTFSGGMNEQFF.

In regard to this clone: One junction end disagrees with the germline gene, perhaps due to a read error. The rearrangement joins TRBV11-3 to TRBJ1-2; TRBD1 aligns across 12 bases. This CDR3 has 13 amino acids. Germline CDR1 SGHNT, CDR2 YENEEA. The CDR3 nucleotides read TGTGCCAGCAGCAACACCGGGACAGGGGGCATCGTCTTC. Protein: CASSNTGTGGIVF.

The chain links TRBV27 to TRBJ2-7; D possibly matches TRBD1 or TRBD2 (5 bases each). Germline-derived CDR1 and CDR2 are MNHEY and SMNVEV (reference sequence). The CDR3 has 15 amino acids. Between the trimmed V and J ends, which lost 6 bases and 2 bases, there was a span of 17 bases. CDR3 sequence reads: CASSARRGPTYEQYF. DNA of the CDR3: TGTGCCAGCAGCGCGCGACGGGGCCCCACCTACGAGCAGTACTTC.

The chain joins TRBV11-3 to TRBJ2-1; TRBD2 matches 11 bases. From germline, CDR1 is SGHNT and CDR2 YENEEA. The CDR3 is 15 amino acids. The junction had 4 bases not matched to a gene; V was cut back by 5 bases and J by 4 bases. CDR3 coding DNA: TGTGCCAGCAGCGCTCGACTAGCGGGATACAATGAGCAGTTCTTC. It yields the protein CASSARLAGYNEQFF.